Below are 24 T cell receptor beta chains sequenced from a single sample in a study of a mutant IDH1 vaccine in newly diagnosed glioma (dated by TCRdb to 2020 to 2022). The time point label, read with the paper, signifies: week 5, during vaccination. Every vaccine dose consisted of 300 ug of a 20-mer mutant IDH1 peptide in Montanide, administered subcutaneously together with topical imiquimod. Receptor amplification or capture employed the immunoSEQ multiplex PCR assay. This immuneACCESS table, as held by TCRdb, lists in-frame sequences with V and J called but not all clones. Of the missing ones, under half trace to an unresolved V gene in checked studies; the others have no known cause. The sample table records 35,000 to 45,000 clones; 80% to 95% of these occur just once. The top ten clones comprise around 3% of the sample. Their antigens remain unidentified. The sequencing used PBMCs, collected from a glioma patient whose treatment included an IDH1 peptide vaccine. The receptors were gathered from a man aged 50-59 years with glioma.

The CDR3: CASSPRGLSYEQYF. The CDR3 DNA sequence: TGTGCCAGCAGTCCGCGGGGCCTCTCCTACGAGCAGTACTTC. The chain has TRBV6-5 and TRBJ2-7; weak D call: TRBD2 (6 bases). Germline-derived CDR1 and CDR2 are MNHEY and SVGAGI. The CDR3 has 14 amino acids. V was cut by 5 bases and J by 0 bases, with 11 bases left in between.

The V call is TRBV7-2, the J call TRBJ2-7, with 8 positions matching TRBD1. The germline CDR1 and CDR2 sequences are SGHTA and FQGNSA. The junction had 11 bases not matched to a gene; V was cut back by 5 bases and J by 5 bases. CDR3 size: 15 residues. CDR3 DNA: TGTGCCAGCAGCACGACAGGGGCGAGGGGGAACGAGCAGTACTTC. This gives the protein CASSTTGARGNEQYF.

CDR3 sequence reads: CAWSSGYGQPQHF. The CDR3 DNA follows: TGTGCCTGGAGTAGCGGGTACGGTCAGCCCCAGCATTTT. This chain links TRBV30 with TRBJ1-5; D unclear. This CDR3 has 13 residues. V lost 2 bases and J lost 6, with 11 bases in between. Germline CDR1 and CDR2: GTSNPN and SVGIG (reference sequence).

This clone appeared once. This chain uses TRBV9 with TRBJ2-2; 7 nucleotides agree with TRBD2. From germline, CDR1 is SGDLS and CDR2 YYNGEE. The CDR3 has 14 amino acids. V shed 3 bases and J 6 bases; nucleotides not matched to a gene: 5. CDR3: CASSGGLPAGELFF. DNA of the CDR3: TGTGCCAGCAGCGGGGGACTACCCGCCGGGGAGCTGTTTTTT. Together with reference TRBV9 and TRBJ2-2, the CDR3 gives the full variable domain: DSGVTQTPKHLITATGQRVTLRCSPRSGDLSVYWYQQSLDQGLQFLIQYYNGEERAKGNILERFSAQQFPDLHSELNLSSLELGDSALYFCASSGGLPAGELFFGEGSRLTVL.

This clone occurred a few times. V and J are TRBV10-1 and TRBJ1-1; D is undetermined. The germline gives CDR1 WNHNN, CDR2 SYGVQD (reference sequence). Deletions cut 6 bases from V and 0 bases from J, with 8 bases between. The CDR3 runs to 13 residues. The CDR3 loop reads CASSDQLNTEAFF. The CDR3 DNA reads TGCGCCAGCAGCGATCAGTTGAACACTGAAGCTTTCTTT.

J is TRBJ1-2 and V is TRBV5-6; D is perhaps TRBD1 (6 bases). Trimming removed 1 base from V and 8 bases from J, with 12 bases in between. There are 13 residues in the CDR3. Germline V lookup: CDR1 SGHDT, CDR2 YYEEEE. CDR3 amino acids: CASSLLTGQGYTF. CDR3 nucleotides: TGTGCCAGCAGCTTGCTTACAGGGCAAGGCTACACCTTC.

This clone came up once. The genes are TRBV6-4 and TRBJ1-1; tentative D call: TRBD1 (5 bases). V was shortened by 6 bases and J by 0 bases, with 8 bases between the two germline ends. Germline-derived CDR1 and CDR2 are MRHNA and SNTAGT. The CDR3 sequence is 13 residues long. The CDR3 protein is CASSLTVNTEAFF. The CDR3 DNA reads as TGTGCCAGCAGCTTGACAGTGAACACTGAAGCTTTCTTT.

The chain links TRBV14 to TRBJ1-1; D gene uncertain. This CDR3 contains 16 residues. Germline V lookup: CDR1 SGHDN, CDR2 FVKESK. Trimming took off 5 bases at V and 8 bases at J, with 24 bases between the two ends. CDR3 DNA: TGTGCCAGCAGCGGCGGGATATGGGGAGGTTCTGCGGAAGCTTTCTTT. This sequence encodes CASSGGIWGGSAEAFF. The full variable domain, with the rest looked up from reference TRBV14 and TRBJ1-1, is EAGVTQFPSHSVIEKGQTVTLRCDPISGHDNLYWYRRVMGKEIKFLLHFVKESKQDESGMPNNRFLAERTGGTYSTLKVQPAELEDSGVYFCASSGGIWGGSAEAFFGQGTRLTVV.

This chain joins TRBV19 and TRBJ1-4, with a tentative D call TRBD1 (5 bases). V was pared by 3 bases and J by 2 bases, with 16 bases between. The CDR3 has 17 residues. Germline values: CDR1 LNHDA, CDR2 SQIVND (reference sequence). The CDR3 is CASSIATRGSTNEKLFF. The CDR3 nucleotides are TGTGCCAGTAGTATCGCGACGCGGGGGAGTACTAATGAAAAACTGTTTTTT.

The chain carries TRBV2 and TRBJ1-1, with TRBD1 matching over 11 bases. Germline-derived CDR1 and CDR2 are SNHLY and FYNNEI. Losses at the gene ends were 6 bases for V and 4 bases for J; bases not matched to a gene: 1. The CDR3 length is 13 residues. The CDR3 sequence is CASRGTGGTEAFF. For the CDR3, the DNA is TGTGCCAGCAGGGGGACAGGGGGCACTGAAGCTTTCTTT.

The chain combines TRBV2 with TRBJ2-5, with a possible D match to TRBD2 (6 bases). CDR3 length equals 16 residues. Trimming stripped 5 bases from V and 2 bases from J, with 18 bases between. Germline-derived CDR1 and CDR2 are SNHLY and FYNNEI. The CDR3 bases are TGTGCCAGCAGTAGCAGGACTACCTCCATACAAGAGACCCAGTACTTC. Amino acids: CASSSRTTSIQETQYF.

The V gene is TRBV5-8, the J gene TRBJ2-7; 7 bases are shared with TRBD2. V shed 3 bases, J shed 6 bases, and the junction held 6 bases outside the gene matches. Germline values: CDR1 SGHTS, CDR2 YDEGEE. CDR3 length: 13 amino acids. In DNA form, the CDR3 reads TGTGCCAGCAGCTACGGACTAGGTGCCGAGCAGTACTTC. Encoded protein: CASSYGLGAEQYF.

V is TRBV19 and J is TRBJ1-2; D gene uncertain. Germline loops: CDR1 LNHDA, CDR2 SQIVND (reference sequence). V shed 4 bases and J shed 4 bases, with 16 bases lying between them. The CDR3 sequence is 15 residues long. The CDR3 nucleotides read TGTGCCAGTAGTACCGCCGGGAGGGCGGGCTATGGCTACACCTTC. It translates to CASSTAGRAGYGYTF.

The V call is TRBV19, the J call TRBJ1-5; D call uncertain. The V gene's germline CDR1 is LNHDA and CDR2 SQIVND (reference sequence). Trimming cost V 3 bases and J 6 bases, with 9 bases left between them. The CDR3 runs to 13 residues. The CDR3 region has the DNA TGTGCCAGTAGTATCCAGGAGGTTCAGCCCCAGCATTTT. The encoded protein is CASSIQEVQPQHF.

V and J are TRBV7-3 and TRBJ1-5; D ambiguous. V dropped 5 bases and J dropped 5 bases, with 25 bases sitting between them. Per the germline V gene, CDR1 is SGHTA and CDR2 is FQGTGA. CDR3 length: 18 amino acids. The CDR3 DNA is TGTGCCAGCAGCCCGCCCCCCCCCATGGAGGATAATGATCAGCCCCAGCATTTT. Protein sequence: CASSPPPPMEDNDQPQHF.

The chain employs TRBV7-2 and TRBJ2-3, with D unresolved. The V end lost 5 bases, the J end lost 6 bases, and 6 bases lay between the germline ends. The CDR3 spans 11 residues. Germline assignment: CDR1 SGHTA and CDR2 FQGNSA. CDR3 nucleotides: TGTGCCAGCAGCCCGATGGATACGCAGTATTTT. Protein product: CASSPMDTQYF.

The V and J genes are TRBV9 and TRBJ2-2, with 7 bases that match TRBD2. CDR1 SGDLS and CDR2 YYNGEE come from the germline V gene. CDR3 length equals 15 residues. J gave up 5 bases and V 3 bases, and 7 bases lay outside the gene matches. The CDR3, as DNA: TGTGCCAGCAGCGCGCTAGCGGAAAGAACCGGGGAGCTGTTTTTT. It encodes CASSALAERTGELFF.

The genes are TRBV7-2 and TRBJ1-2; TRBD1 matches at 8 bases. The germline CDR1 and CDR2 sequences are SGHTA and FQGNSA. V dropped 4 bases and J dropped 6; count of bases not matched to a gene: 7. The CDR3 is 14 residues long. The CDR3 region has the DNA TGTGCCAGCAGCTCCCGACAGGGGACAGATGGCTACACCTTC. It specifies CASSSRQGTDGYTF.

The V call is TRBV4-2, the J call TRBJ2-7; possible D gene TRBD1, 6 bases. The V gene lost 3 bases and the J gene lost 5 bases, with 11 bases spanning the gap. CDR3 length equals 13 residues. The germline gives CDR1 LGHNA, CDR2 YNFKEQ. Here the CDR3 DNA reads TGTGCCAGCAGCCACAACAGGGTTCACGAGCAGTACTTC. Translated: CASSHNRVHEQYF.

This rearrangement joins TRBV2 to TRBJ1-6, with D hard to call. Germline loops: CDR1 SNHLY, CDR2 FYNNEI. The germline V and J ends were trimmed by 6 bases and 7 bases, with 4 bases remaining between them. This CDR3 comprises 11 residues. CDR3 nucleotides: TGTGCCAGCAGGGTAAATTCACCCCTCCACTTT. Encoded protein: CASRVNSPLHF.

The V and J genes are TRBV10-2 and TRBJ2-2; a weak D match, TRBD1 (5 bases). The CDR3 sequence is 13 residues long. V lost 10 bases and J lost 4, with 13 bases in between. The germline gives CDR1 WSHSY, CDR2 SAAADI. The DNA of the CDR3 is TGCGCCACTTCGACAGACTTCACCGGGGAGCTGTTTTTT. Translating gives CATSTDFTGELFF.

The chain couples TRBV27 to TRBJ2-5, with D possibly TRBD2 on 5 matching bases. Trimming took 2 bases from V and 4 from J, leaving 5 bases between them. The CDR3 extends over 12 amino acids. Germline CDR1 is MNHEY and CDR2 is SMNVEV (reference sequence). CDR3 amino acids: CASSLRGETQYF. CDR3 nucleotides: TGTGCCAGCAGTTTACGGGGAGAGACCCAGTACTTC.

The chain combines TRBV9 with TRBJ2-2; 8 nucleotides line up with TRBD2. The junction had 3 bases not matched to a gene; V was cut back by 3 bases and J by 2 bases. This CDR3 is 15 amino acids long. The germline V gene encodes CDR1 SGDLS and CDR2 YYNGEE. This CDR3 reads CASSALAANTGELFF. The CDR3 DNA sequence: TGTGCCAGCAGCGCACTAGCGGCTAACACCGGGGAGCTGTTTTTT.

This chain uses TRBV14 with TRBJ2-2; 13 bases line up with TRBD2. The junction had 5 bases not matched to a gene; V was cut back by 9 bases and J by 4 bases. The CDR3 is 15 amino acids. The germline V gene encodes CDR1 SGHDN and CDR2 FVKESK. CDR3 protein: CASSGLAGVTGELFF. The DNA for the CDR3 is TGTGCCAGTTCCGGACTAGCGGGAGTCACCGGGGAGCTGTTTTTT.